The TCR beta chain described here comes from a study of blood T cell repertoires in COVID-19. Study context: The cDNA or gDNA used as material had been derived from T cells, B-cell-depleted T cells, or PBMCs.

As handled by the study authors: From reference gene primer amplification, estimates of nucleated cell counts were derived. Profiled with immunoSEQ multiplex PCR; TCRdb holds only in-frame clones, not every one. The D gene and trimming were derived from the DNA, and the V and J assignments and clone size from that table. The table lists about 210,000 clones, approximately 80% of them singletons. Cohorts were determined from participant-reported clinical history. The CDR3 has 17 residues. In germline, CDR1 is LNHDA, CDR2 SQIVND (reference sequence). With 7 bases removed from V and 0 bases from J, the gap between germline ends came to 21 bases.

The sequenced material came from PBMCs or T cells enriched from blood (not recorded which). The source of this sequence is a woman between 50 and 59 years old with acute COVID-19. The chain combines TRBV19 with TRBJ1-1; D is possibly TRBD1 (6 bases). In DNA, the CDR3 is TGTGCCAGTACGAAAATCAGACAGGCGCTCATGAACACTGAAGCTTTCTTT. Encoded protein: CASTKIRQALMNTEAFF.